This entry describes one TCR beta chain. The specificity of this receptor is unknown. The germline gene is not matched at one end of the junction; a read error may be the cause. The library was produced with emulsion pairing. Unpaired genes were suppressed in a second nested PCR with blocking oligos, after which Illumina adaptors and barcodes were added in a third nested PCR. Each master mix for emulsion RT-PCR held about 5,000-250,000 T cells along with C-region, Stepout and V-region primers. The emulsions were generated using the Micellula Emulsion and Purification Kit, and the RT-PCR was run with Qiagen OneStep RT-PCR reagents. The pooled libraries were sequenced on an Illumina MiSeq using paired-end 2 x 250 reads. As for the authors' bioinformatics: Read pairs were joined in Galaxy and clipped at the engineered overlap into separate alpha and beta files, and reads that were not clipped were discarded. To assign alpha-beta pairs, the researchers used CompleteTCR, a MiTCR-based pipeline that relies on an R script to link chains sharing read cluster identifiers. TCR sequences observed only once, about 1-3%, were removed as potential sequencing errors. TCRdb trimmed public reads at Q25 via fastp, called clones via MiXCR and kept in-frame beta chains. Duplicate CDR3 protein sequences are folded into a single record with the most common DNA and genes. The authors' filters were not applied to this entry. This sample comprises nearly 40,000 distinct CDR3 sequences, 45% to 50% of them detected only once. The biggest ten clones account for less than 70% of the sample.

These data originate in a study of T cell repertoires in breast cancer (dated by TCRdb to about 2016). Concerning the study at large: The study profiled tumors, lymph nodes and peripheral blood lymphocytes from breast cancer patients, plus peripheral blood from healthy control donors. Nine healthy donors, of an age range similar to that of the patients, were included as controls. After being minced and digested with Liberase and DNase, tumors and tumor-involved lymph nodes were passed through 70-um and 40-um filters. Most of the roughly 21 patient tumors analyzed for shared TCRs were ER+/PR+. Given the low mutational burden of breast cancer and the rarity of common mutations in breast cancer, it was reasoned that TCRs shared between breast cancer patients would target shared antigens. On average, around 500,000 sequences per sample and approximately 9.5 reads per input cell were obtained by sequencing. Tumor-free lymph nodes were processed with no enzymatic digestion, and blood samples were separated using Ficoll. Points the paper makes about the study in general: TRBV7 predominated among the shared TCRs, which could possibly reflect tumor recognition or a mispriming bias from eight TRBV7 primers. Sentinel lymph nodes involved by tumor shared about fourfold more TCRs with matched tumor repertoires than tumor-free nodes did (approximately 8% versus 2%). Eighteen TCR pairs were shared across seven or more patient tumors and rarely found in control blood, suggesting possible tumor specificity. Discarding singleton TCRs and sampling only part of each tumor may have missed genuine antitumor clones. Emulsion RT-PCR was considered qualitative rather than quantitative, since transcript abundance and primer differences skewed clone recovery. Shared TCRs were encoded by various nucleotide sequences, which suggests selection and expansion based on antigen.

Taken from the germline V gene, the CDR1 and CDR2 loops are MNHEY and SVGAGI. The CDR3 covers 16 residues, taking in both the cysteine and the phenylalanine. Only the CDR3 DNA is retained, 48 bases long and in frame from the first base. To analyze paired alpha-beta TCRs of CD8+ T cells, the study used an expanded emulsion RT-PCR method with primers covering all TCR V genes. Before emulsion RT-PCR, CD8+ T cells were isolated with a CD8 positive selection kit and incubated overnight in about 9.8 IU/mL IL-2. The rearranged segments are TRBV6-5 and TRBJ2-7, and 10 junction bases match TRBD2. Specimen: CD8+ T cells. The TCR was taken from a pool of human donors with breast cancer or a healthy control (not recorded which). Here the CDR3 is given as CASSYASGGSPYEQYF. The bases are TGCGCCAGCAGTTACGCTAGCGGGGGCTCACCCTACGAGCAGTACTTC.